A selection of T cell receptor beta chains follows, all from one sample in a study of a mutant IDH1 vaccine in newly diagnosed glioma. Their antigens remain unidentified. The data were produced by immunoSEQ multiplex PCR, yet TCRdb's version contains in-frame clones alone and is incomplete. Here the sample spans tens of thousands of clones, about 75% being singletons. The material sequenced was PBMCs, taken from a glioma patient whose treatment included an IDH1 peptide vaccine. These receptors all come from a man aged 45-60 years with glioma. The CDR3 runs from the conserved cysteine through the conserved F or W. D genes are given only for firm matches. Size values are once, few and many counts, or a class for expanded clones, and some rows have none.

J gene: TRBJ1-2
clone size: -
V gene: TRBV6-5
D gene: -
CDR3 DNA: TGTGCCAGCAGCATCCGGGACACATCTAACTATGGCTACACCTTC
CDR3 protein: CASSIRDTSNYGYTF

J gene: TRBJ1-4
clone size: -
V gene: TRBV11-2
D gene: -
CDR3 DNA: TGTGCCAGCAGCTTCCAGGGATTAAATGAAAAACTGTTTTTT
CDR3 protein: CASSFQGLNEKLFF

J gene: TRBJ1-3
clone size: -
V gene: TRBV6-5
D gene: -
CDR3 DNA: TGTGCCAGCAGTCTCGGGACAACTGGAAACACCATATATTTT
CDR3 protein: CASSLGTTGNTIYF

J gene: TRBJ2-2
clone size: -
V gene: TRBV29-1
D gene: TRBD1
CDR3 DNA: TGCAGCGTTTCGGGGGGGACAGGGGGCATCGGGGAGCTGTTTTTT
CDR3 protein: CSVSGGTGGIGELFF

J gene: TRBJ1-4
clone size: -
V gene: TRBV10-2
D gene: -
CDR3 DNA: TGCGCCAGTGCGGACGAATGGGCAACTAATGAAAAACTGTTTTTT
CDR3 protein: CASADEWATNEKLFF

J gene: TRBJ1-5
clone size: few
V gene: TRBV7-8
D gene: TRBD1
CDR3 DNA: TGTGCCAGCAGCTTAAGGAACAGGGGCCCTTTTCGGCAGCCCCAGCATTTT
CDR3 protein: CASSLRNRGPFRQPQHF

J gene: TRBJ1-3
clone size: -
V gene: TRBV7-2
D gene: -
CDR3 DNA: TGTGCCAGCAGCGGACCGGGCTCTGGAAACACCATATATTTT
CDR3 protein: CASSGPGSGNTIYF

J gene: TRBJ1-5
clone size: -
V gene: TRBV5-5
D gene: -
CDR3 DNA: TGTGCCAGCAGTCCTCAGGGAAATCAGCCCCAGCATTTT
CDR3 protein: CASSPQGNQPQHF

J gene: TRBJ1-5
clone size: -
V gene: TRBV29-1
D gene: -
CDR3 DNA: TGCAGCGCCGGGCCGTCGCAATCAGCCCAGCATTTT
CDR3 protein: CSAGPSQSAQHF

J gene: TRBJ2-7
clone size: -
V gene: TRBV29-1
D gene: -
CDR3 DNA: TGCAGCGCGACAGAGAACTACGAGCAGTACTTC
CDR3 protein: CSATENYEQYF

J gene: TRBJ1-1
clone size: -
V gene: TRBV6-5
D gene: -
CDR3 DNA: TGTGCCAGCAGTTATAGCTCGGGGCGAAACACTGAAGCTTTCTTT
CDR3 protein: CASSYSSGRNTEAFF

J gene: TRBJ2-5
clone size: -
V gene: TRBV6-5
D gene: TRBD2
CDR3 DNA: TGTGCCAGCAGTTACGGGACTAGCGGGGAGACCCAGTACTTC
CDR3 protein: CASSYGTSGETQYF

J gene: TRBJ1-1
clone size: -
V gene: TRBV6-5
D gene: -
CDR3 DNA: TGTGCCAGCAGTTTATCCCAGGGGGAAGCTTTCTTT
CDR3 protein: CASSLSQGEAFF

J gene: TRBJ2-1
clone size: -
V gene: TRBV7-2
D gene: TRBD2
CDR3 DNA: TGTGCCAGCAGATATAAGGGACTAGCGGGGGACCCCTACAATGAGCAGTTCTTC
CDR3 protein: CASRYKGLAGDPYNEQFF

J gene: TRBJ1-2
clone size: -
V gene: TRBV29-1
D gene: TRBD1
CDR3 DNA: TGCAGCATTAGGACAGGGGGCGACTATGGCTACACCTTC
CDR3 protein: CSIRTGGDYGYTF

J gene: TRBJ2-2
clone size: -
V gene: TRBV5-1
D gene: -
CDR3 DNA: TGCGCCAGCAGCCAGGGACGGCCAAACACCGGGGAGCTGTTTTTT
CDR3 protein: CASSQGRPNTGELFF

J gene: TRBJ2-1
clone size: once
V gene: TRBV27
D gene: TRBD2
CDR3 DNA: TGTGCCAGCAGTGTACTAGCGGGGGGTATCAATGAGCAGTTCTTC
CDR3 protein: CASSVLAGGINEQFF

J gene: TRBJ1-2
clone size: -
V gene: TRBV5-6
D gene: -
CDR3 DNA: TGTGCCAGCAGCAATCCAGGGTATGGCTACACCTTC
CDR3 protein: CASSNPGYGYTF

J gene: TRBJ2-3
clone size: -
V gene: TRBV9
D gene: TRBD2
CDR3 DNA: TGTGCCAGCAGCGTAGGAGGCGGGGGGGTGAGCACAGATACGCAGTATTTT
CDR3 protein: CASSVGGGGVSTDTQYF

J gene: TRBJ1-1
clone size: few
V gene: TRBV19
D gene: -
CDR3 DNA: TGTGCCAGTACCCTCGACAGCCCTAGTGAAGCTTTCTTT
CDR3 protein: CASTLDSPSEAFF

J gene: TRBJ2-6
clone size: -
V gene: TRBV11-1
D gene: -
CDR3 DNA: TGTGCCAGCAGCCCCCAGGGGGGCTTTAGCTCTGGGGCCAACGTCCTGACTTTC
CDR3 protein: CASSPQGGFSSGANVLTF

J gene: TRBJ1-3
clone size: -
V gene: TRBV7-2
D gene: -
CDR3 DNA: TGTGCCAGCAGCTCCCTAGGGGGCTCTGGAAACACCATATATTTT
CDR3 protein: CASSSLGGSGNTIYF

J gene: TRBJ2-2
clone size: -
V gene: TRBV19
D gene: -
CDR3 DNA: TGTGCCAGTAGTATCCCCGGATCTAGGACCGGGGAGCTGTTTTTT
CDR3 protein: CASSIPGSRTGELFF

J gene: TRBJ2-1
clone size: -
V gene: TRBV7-9
D gene: TRBD1
CDR3 DNA: TGTGCCAGCAGAACTGGGACAGGGAACAACAATGAGCAGTTCTTC
CDR3 protein: CASRTGTGNNNEQFF

J gene: TRBJ2-7
clone size: -
V gene: TRBV29-1
D gene: TRBD1
CDR3 DNA: TGCAGCGTTGCTTCGGACAGGGGTTCCTACGAGCAGTACTTC
CDR3 protein: CSVASDRGSYEQYF

J gene: TRBJ1-2
clone size: -
V gene: TRBV6-5
D gene: -
CDR3 DNA: TGTGCCAGCAGGGGGGACGGGACGGAGGTGGGCTACACCTTC
CDR3 protein: CASRGDGTEVGYTF

J gene: TRBJ1-2
clone size: -
V gene: TRBV29-1
D gene: TRBD1
CDR3 DNA: TGCAGCGTCGAGGACAGGCAAACTTTCCTCTATGGCTACACCTTC
CDR3 protein: CSVEDRQTFLYGYTF